This TCR beta chain was sequenced during a study of read filtering for tumor transcriptome and immune sequencing. The V and J ends lost 0 bases and 2 bases respectively, with 8 bases between them. CDR1 SGHTA and CDR2 FQGNSA come from the germline V gene. The CDR3 is 15 amino acids. This clonotype has more than one count but fewer than ten. This library used roughly 400 ng RNA and molecular barcoded adaptors spanning alpha/delta and beta/gamma chains. A single record per CDR3 protein comes from TCRdb applying MiXCR to the reads. The data show about 40,000 distinct CDR3 sequences, 10% to 15% seen once. The sequenced sample was a population of CD138-negative cells sorted from bone marrow. This TCR came from a donor at least 40 years old with multiple myeloma. V gene TRBV7-2 combines with J gene TRBJ1-3; a possible D gene is TRBD1 (5 bases). The CDR3 region is CASSLALGAGNTIYF. DNA of the CDR3: TGTGCCAGCAGCTTAGCGCTAGGGGCTGGAAACACCATATATTTT.